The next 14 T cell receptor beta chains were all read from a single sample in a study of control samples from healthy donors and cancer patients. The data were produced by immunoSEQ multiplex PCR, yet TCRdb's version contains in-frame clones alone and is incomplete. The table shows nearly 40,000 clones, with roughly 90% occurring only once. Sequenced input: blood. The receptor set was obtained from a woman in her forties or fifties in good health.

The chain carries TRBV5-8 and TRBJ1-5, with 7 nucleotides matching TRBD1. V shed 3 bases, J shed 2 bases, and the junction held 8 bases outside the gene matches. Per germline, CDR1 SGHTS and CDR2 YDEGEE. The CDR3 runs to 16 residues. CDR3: CASSSNRGKGNQPQHF. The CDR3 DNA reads TGTGCCAGCAGCTCTAACAGGGGTAAAGGCAATCAGCCCCAGCATTTT.

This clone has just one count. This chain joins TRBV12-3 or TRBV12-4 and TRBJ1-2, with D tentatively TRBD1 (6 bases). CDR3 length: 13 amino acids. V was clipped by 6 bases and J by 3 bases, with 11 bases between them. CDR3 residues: CASRKDSYYGYTF. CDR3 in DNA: TGTGCCAGCAGAAAGGACAGCTACTATGGCTACACCTTC.

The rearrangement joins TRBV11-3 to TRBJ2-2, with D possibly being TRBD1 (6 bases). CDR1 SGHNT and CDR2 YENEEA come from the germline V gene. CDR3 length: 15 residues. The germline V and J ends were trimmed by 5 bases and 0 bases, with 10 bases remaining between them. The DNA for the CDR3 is TGTGCCAGCAGCCGCGGACAGACGAACACCGGGGAGCTGTTTTTT. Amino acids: CASSRGQTNTGELFF.

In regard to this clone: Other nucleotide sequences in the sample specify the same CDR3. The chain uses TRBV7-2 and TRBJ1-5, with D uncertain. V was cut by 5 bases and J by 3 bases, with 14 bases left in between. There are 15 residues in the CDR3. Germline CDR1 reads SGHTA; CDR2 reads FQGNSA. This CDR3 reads CASSPTPGPNQPQHF. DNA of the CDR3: TGTGCCAGCAGCCCAACCCCGGGTCCCAATCAGCCCCAGCATTTT.

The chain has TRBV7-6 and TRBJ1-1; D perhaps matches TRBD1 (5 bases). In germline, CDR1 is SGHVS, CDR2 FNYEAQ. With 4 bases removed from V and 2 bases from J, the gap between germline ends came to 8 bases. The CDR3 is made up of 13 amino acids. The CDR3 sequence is CASSSGANTEAFF. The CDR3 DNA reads TGTGCCAGCAGCTCCGGGGCAAACACTGAAGCTTTCTTT.

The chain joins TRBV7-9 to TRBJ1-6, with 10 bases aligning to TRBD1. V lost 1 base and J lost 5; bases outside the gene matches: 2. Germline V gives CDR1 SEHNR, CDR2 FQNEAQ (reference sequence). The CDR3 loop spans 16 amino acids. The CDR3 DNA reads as TGTGCCAGCAGCTTAGAGACAGGGGGCCATAATTCACCCCTCCACTTT. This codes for CASSLETGGHNSPLHF.

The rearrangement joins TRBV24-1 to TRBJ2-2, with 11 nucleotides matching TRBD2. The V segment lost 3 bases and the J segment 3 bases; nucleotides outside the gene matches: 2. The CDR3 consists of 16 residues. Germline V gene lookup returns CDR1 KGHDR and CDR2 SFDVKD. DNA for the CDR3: TGTGCCACCAGTGATGGGGGACTAGCGGACACCGGGGAGCTGTTTTTT. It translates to CATSDGGLADTGELFF.

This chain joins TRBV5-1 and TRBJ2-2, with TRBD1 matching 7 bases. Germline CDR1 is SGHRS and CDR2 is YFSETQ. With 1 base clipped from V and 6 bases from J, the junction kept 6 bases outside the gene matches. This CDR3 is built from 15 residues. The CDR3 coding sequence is TGCGCCAGCAGCTTGCCAGGGGGTTACGCCGGGGAGCTGTTTTTT. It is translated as CASSLPGGYAGELFF.

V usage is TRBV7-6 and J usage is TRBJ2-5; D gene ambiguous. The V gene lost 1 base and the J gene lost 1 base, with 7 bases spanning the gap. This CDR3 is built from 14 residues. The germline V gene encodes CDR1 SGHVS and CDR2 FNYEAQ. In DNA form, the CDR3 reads TGTGCCAGCAGCTTAGAGGTCACCCAAGAGACCCAGTACTTC. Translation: CASSLEVTQETQYF.

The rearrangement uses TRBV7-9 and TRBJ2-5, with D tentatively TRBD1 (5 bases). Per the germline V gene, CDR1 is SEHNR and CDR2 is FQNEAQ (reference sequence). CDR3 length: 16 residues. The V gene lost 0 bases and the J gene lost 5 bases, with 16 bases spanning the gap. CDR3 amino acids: CASSLARLSGAETQYF. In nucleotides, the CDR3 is TGTGCCAGCAGCTTAGCCCGATTGAGTGGGGCCGAGACCCAGTACTTC.

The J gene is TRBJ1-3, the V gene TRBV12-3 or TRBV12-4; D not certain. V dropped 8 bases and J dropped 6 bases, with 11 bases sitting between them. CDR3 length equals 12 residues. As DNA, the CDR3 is TGTGCCAGCGGCCAGAGCCTAAACACCATATATTTT. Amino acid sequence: CASGQSLNTIYF.

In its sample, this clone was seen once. CDR3 sequence reads: CASSTYRDHGYTF. The CDR3 nucleotides are TGTGCCAGCAGCACCTACAGGGACCATGGCTACACCTTC. V and J are TRBV7-2 and TRBJ1-2, with a possible D match to TRBD1 (6 bases). This CDR3 contains 13 residues. The V gene lost 5 bases and the J gene lost 6 bases, with 13 bases spanning the gap. The germline CDR1 and CDR2 sequences are SGHTA and FQGNSA.

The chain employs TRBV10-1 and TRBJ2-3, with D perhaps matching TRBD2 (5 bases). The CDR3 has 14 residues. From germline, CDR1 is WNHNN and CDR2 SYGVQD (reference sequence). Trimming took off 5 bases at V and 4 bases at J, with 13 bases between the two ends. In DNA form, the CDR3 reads TGCGCCAGCAGTCAGGCTTTTAGCGCAGATACGCAGTATTTT. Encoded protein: CASSQAFSADTQYF.

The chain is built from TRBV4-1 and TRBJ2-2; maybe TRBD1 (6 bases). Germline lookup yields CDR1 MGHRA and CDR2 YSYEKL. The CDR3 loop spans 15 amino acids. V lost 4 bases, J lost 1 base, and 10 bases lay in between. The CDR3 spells CASSLEQGNTGELFF. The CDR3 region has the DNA TGCGCCAGCAGCCTCGAACAGGGGAACACCGGGGAGCTGTTTTTT.